The 29 T cell receptor beta chains listed next were all sequenced from one sample in a study of blood T cells in healthy people across ages. A second about 7 to 11 cycle PCR used barcoded and J-beta primers. Each CDR3 protein gets one entry after TCRdb re-called the 5' RACE reads with MiXCR. The data contain around 940,000 distinct CDR3 sequences, just over 50% of them singletons. Sequenced: blood. The origin of the receptors is an older woman in good health.

The gene calls are TRBV10-3 and TRBJ2-7, with D uncertain. This CDR3 is built from 12 residues. V was shortened by 6 bases and J by 7 bases, with 13 bases between the two germline ends. Germline CDR1 reads ENHRY; CDR2 reads SYGVKD. DNA of the CDR3: TGTGCCATCAGCCAACTTGGAAGTGAGCAGTACTTC. It encodes CAISQLGSEQYF.

The chain recombines TRBV4-2 with TRBJ2-5, with 7 nucleotides matching TRBD1. V lost 7 bases, J lost 0 bases, and 11 bases stayed unmatched. There are 16 residues in the CDR3. Germline CDR1 LGHNA, CDR2 YNFKEQ. Written as DNA, the CDR3 is TGTGCCAGCACTAAGGTGGGCAGGGGGTACCAAGAGACCCAGTACTTC. Its protein product is CASTKVGRGYQETQYF.

This clonotype has only a few counts. The rearrangement links TRBV20-1 to TRBJ2-3; D may correspond to TRBD1 or TRBD2 (5 bases each). This CDR3 comprises 15 residues. Trimming took 6 bases from V and 0 from J, leaving 16 bases between them. CDR1 and CDR2 from the germline V gene are DFQATT and SNEGSKA (reference sequence). The CDR3 region has the DNA TGCAGTGCAAGACGGGGCACCGAGAGCACAGATACGCAGTATTTT. This sequence encodes CSARRGTESTDTQYF.

This clonotype was detected a few times. CDR3 bases: TGTGCCAGCAGAAAGGGACAGGGCAGCTACGAGCAGTACTTC. Translated, it gives CASRKGQGSYEQYF. The V call is TRBV2, the J call TRBJ2-7, with 9 bases fitting TRBD1. The CDR3 contains 14 residues. From germline, CDR1 is SNHLY and CDR2 FYNNEI. The V segment lost 6 bases and the J segment 3 bases; nucleotides outside the gene matches: 6.

The rearrangement links TRBV7-2 to TRBJ1-4, with 7 nucleotides matching TRBD1. The CDR3 covers 14 residues. V lost 8 bases to trimming and J lost 4 bases; unmatched junction nucleotides: 7. Germline CDR1 reads SGHTA; CDR2 reads FQGNSA. The DNA for the CDR3 is TGTGCCAGCGGCTCGGGACAGTTTAATGAAAAACTGTTTTTT. Translated: CASGSGQFNEKLFF.

This sequence joins TRBV2 and TRBJ2-5; TRBD1 matches 9 bases. The CDR3 length is 15 residues. From germline, CDR1 is SNHLY and CDR2 FYNNEI. With V trimmed by 5 bases and J by 2 bases, 6 bases remained unmatched. CDR3: CASSPDRGSQETQYF. Here the CDR3 DNA reads TGTGCCAGCAGTCCGGACAGGGGTAGTCAAGAGACCCAGTACTTC.

The chain has TRBV11-2 and TRBJ1-2; D is undetermined. Germline lookup yields CDR1 SGHAT and CDR2 FQNNGV. The CDR3 extends over 12 amino acids. Deletions cut 4 bases from V and 4 bases from J, with 7 bases between. CDR3 residues: CASSSGFYGYTF. CDR3 in DNA: TGTGCCAGCAGCTCCGGGTTCTATGGCTACACCTTC.

This clonotype has only a few counts. The junction shows a germline mismatch at one end, possibly a read error. The V and J genes are TRBV3-1 and TRBJ2-4; D unresolved. The CDR3 is 15 residues long. Germline V gives CDR1 LGHDT, CDR2 YNNKEL (reference sequence). The CDR3 here is CASSYIYGAENIQYF. The CDR3 DNA sequence: TGTGCCAGCAGCTACATCTACGGAGCCGAAAACATTCAGTACTTC.

The chain links TRBV28 to TRBJ2-1; D not resolved. This CDR3 has 12 amino acids. Trimming removed 10 bases from V and 8 bases from J, with 15 bases in between. In germline, CDR1 is MDHEN, CDR2 SYDVKM. CDR3 amino acids: CATHGPYDEQFF. The CDR3 DNA is TGTGCCACCCACGGCCCTTACGATGAGCAGTTCTTC.

V usage is TRBV6-5 and J usage is TRBJ2-7; tentative D call: TRBD1 (6 bases). The CDR3 totals 15 residues. From germline, CDR1 is MNHEY and CDR2 SVGAGI. The V end was cut by 2 bases, the J end by 5 bases, with 16 bases between. The CDR3 loop is CASSYGPGTTHEQYF. The CDR3, as DNA: TGTGCCAGCAGTTACGGTCCAGGGACAACTCACGAGCAGTACTTC.

The chain couples TRBV7-9 to TRBJ1-2, with D possibly matching TRBD1 (5 bases). Per the germline V gene, CDR1 is SEHNR and CDR2 is FQNEAQ (reference sequence). V was clipped by 3 bases and J by 4 bases, with 9 bases between them. CDR3 length: 13 residues. CDR3 nucleotide sequence: TGTGCCAGCAGCTTGGGGGTAGTCTATGGCTACACCTTC. It specifies CASSLGVVYGYTF.

This clonotype was observed at least ten times. V and J are TRBV28 and TRBJ2-7; D remains ambiguous. The CDR3 covers 12 residues. Germline V gene data show CDR1 as MDHEN and CDR2 as SYDVKM. Trimming took 7 bases from V and 1 from J, leaving 8 bases between them. CDR3 protein: CASTASSYEQYF. The CDR3 coding sequence is TGTGCCAGCACAGCGTCTTCCTACGAGCAGTACTTC.

This clonotype was observed a few times. V and J are TRBV6-1 and TRBJ2-1, with 16 bases identical to TRBD2. This CDR3 contains 16 residues. V lost 4 bases to trimming and J lost 10 bases; unmatched junction nucleotides: 7. The V gene's germline CDR1 is MNHNS and CDR2 SASEGT. CDR3 in DNA: TGTGCCAGCAGTGTGGGGACTAGCGGGAGGGTAGGGGAGCAGTTCTTC. Residues: CASSVGTSGRVGEQFF.

This clonotype turned up a few times. The chain is built from TRBV6-2 or TRBV6-3 and TRBJ1-2; the D is unclear. CDR1 is MNHEY and CDR2 is SVGEGT in the germline V gene. V lost 0 bases and J lost 8, with 19 bases in between. CDR3 size: 16 residues. The CDR3 sequence is CASSYSDTQPSKGYTF. CDR3 nucleotide sequence: TGTGCCAGCAGTTACTCGGATACACAGCCCTCGAAGGGCTACACCTTC.

This clonotype was seen only a few times. The CDR3 DNA reads as TGTGCCAGCAGTTACTCGACTAGCGGCCACACCGGGGAGCTGTTTTTT. This codes for CASSYSTSGHTGELFF. The chain is built from TRBV6-5 and TRBJ2-2; 9 bases map to TRBD2. V was pared by 0 bases and J by 3 bases, with 2 bases of the junction left unmatched. Germline CDR1 MNHEY, CDR2 SVGAGI. The CDR3 has 16 amino acids.

Concerning this clonotype: This may arise from a read error, as a much more abundant clone is one base away. The J gene is TRBJ2-5, the V gene TRBV5-1, with D possibly being TRBD1 (5 bases). Germline CDR1 reads SGHRS; CDR2 reads YFSETQ. V lost 2 bases and J 11 bases, leaving 19 bases between the germline ends. The CDR3 runs 14 residues. The CDR3 coding sequence is TGCGCCAGCAGCTTTACAGGAGCCTACAATGAGCAGTACTTC. Residues: CASSFTGAYNEQYF.

This clonotype has only a few counts. The chain uses TRBV3-1 and TRBJ2-3; weak D call: TRBD2 (6 bases). Germline values: CDR1 LGHDT, CDR2 YNNKEL (reference sequence). This CDR3 has 16 residues. The ends were cut back, 3 bases at V and 2 bases at J, with 15 bases in the middle. CDR3 loop: CASSHRVADITDTQYF. The CDR3, as DNA: TGTGCCAGCAGCCACCGGGTAGCGGACATCACAGATACGCAGTATTTT.

The V gene is TRBV20-1, the J gene TRBJ2-7; weak D call: TRBD1 (5 bases). The ends were cut back, 6 bases at V and 4 bases at J, with 22 bases in the middle. The CDR3 is 15 amino acids. The germline gives CDR1 DFQATT, CDR2 SNEGSKA (reference sequence). As DNA, the CDR3 is TGCAGTGCCAGGGATTTTTCCACGGGTGGGTACGAGCAGTACTTC. Translated: CSARDFSTGGYEQYF.

The V gene is TRBV11-2, the J gene TRBJ2-3, with 9 bases aligning to TRBD2. The J segment lost 1 base and the V segment lost 10 bases, leaving 18 bases of the junction unmatched. This CDR3 region has 18 residues. CDR1 is SGHAT, CDR2 FQNNGV, per germline. The CDR3 nucleotides read TGTGCCACTACCATACCGGGACTAGCCCAAAGGGGCACAGATACGCAGTATTTT. Translation: CATTIPGLAQRGTDTQYF.

This clonotype was observed a few times. The chain has TRBV4-2 and TRBJ2-5; D ambiguous. V shed 2 bases and J shed 5 bases, with 21 bases lying between them. The V gene's germline CDR1 is LGHNA and CDR2 YNFKEQ. The CDR3 runs to 17 residues. The CDR3 here is CASSQRSWGPEAETQYF. As DNA, the CDR3 is TGTGCCAGCAGCCAAAGATCTTGGGGTCCAGAGGCGGAGACCCAGTACTTC.

This clonotype was counted between two and nine times. J is TRBJ2-5 and V is TRBV7-2; 7 bases map to TRBD2. With V trimmed by 3 bases and J by 4 bases, 5 bases remained unmatched. The CDR3 loop spans 14 amino acids. The germline V gene encodes CDR1 SGHTA and CDR2 FQGNSA. The CDR3: CASSFGGRGETQYF. The CDR3, as DNA: TGTGCCAGCAGCTTTGGCGGGAGAGGAGAGACCCAGTACTTC.

About this clonotype: An end of the junction differs from the germline gene, which may be a read error. The gene calls are TRBV7-9 and TRBJ2-7; 9 bases align to TRBD2. CDR1 is SEHNR and CDR2 is FQNEAQ in the germline V gene (reference sequence). The CDR3 runs to 16 residues. The CDR3 region has the DNA TGTGCCAGCTGCTTAGCGGTTCTAGCGGGAAAGGACGAGCAGTACTTC. It yields the protein CASCLAVLAGKDEQYF.

V and J are TRBV9 and TRBJ2-3, with D perhaps TRBD2 (5 bases). CDR3 length equals 14 residues. V lost 1 base to trimming and J lost 5 bases, with 11 bases between them. Per the germline V gene, CDR1 is SGDLS and CDR2 is YYNGEE. The chain's CDR3 is CASSVLSGGDTQYF. In DNA form, the CDR3 reads TGTGCCAGCAGCGTACTGAGCGGAGGAGATACGCAGTATTTT.

The V call is TRBV10-2, the J call TRBJ1-5; the D is unclear. V lost 0 bases and J lost 1, with 4 bases in between. Germline loops: CDR1 WSHSY, CDR2 SAAADI. This CDR3 spans 14 amino acids. The CDR3 sequence is CASSESDSNQPQHF. In DNA, the CDR3 is TGCGCCAGCAGTGAGTCTGACAGCAATCAGCCCCAGCATTTT.

This clonotype was observed a few times. The rearrangement links TRBV12-3 or TRBV12-4 to TRBJ2-7, with 10 bases matching TRBD1. J lost 3 bases, V lost 5 bases, and 7 bases had no gene match. The length of the CDR3 is 15 residues. This CDR3 reads CASSPRDRGVYEQYF. Written as DNA, the CDR3 is TGTGCCAGCAGTCCCCGGGACAGGGGAGTCTACGAGCAGTACTTC.

This clonotype turned up a few times. The chain links TRBV11-2 to TRBJ2-3; D is undetermined. Germline CDR1 is SGHAT and CDR2 is FQNNGV. The V gene lost 3 bases and the J gene lost 4 bases, with 11 bases spanning the gap. The CDR3 contains 14 residues. The CDR3 DNA is TGTGCCAGCAGCTTGGCCGGATGGGCAGATACGCAGTATTTT. It is translated as CASSLAGWADTQYF.

V gene TRBV4-2 combines with J gene TRBJ2-3; 13 bases are shared with TRBD2. After removal of 4 bases from V and 1 base from J, the junction contained 14 bases not matched to a gene. The CDR3 spans 20 residues. The germline V gene has CDR1 LGHNA and CDR2 YNFKEQ. The CDR3 DNA is TGTGCCAGCAGCCCCTCCGTACTAGCGGGAGGGCCCGGGGGCACAGATACGCAGTATTTT. Translation: CASSPSVLAGGPGGTDTQYF.

The V and J genes are TRBV29-1 and TRBJ2-5; no clear D. V was pared by 3 bases and J by 4 bases, with 15 bases between. Germline CDR1 is SQVTM and CDR2 is ANQGSEA. The CDR3 is 14 amino acids. The CDR3 sequence: CSVDTATTGETQYF. The CDR3 coding sequence is TGCAGCGTTGATACAGCTACAACGGGAGAGACCCAGTACTTC.

The gene calls are TRBV12-3 or TRBV12-4 and TRBJ1-2, with TRBD1 matching over 8 bases. With 6 bases clipped from V and 0 bases from J, the junction kept 6 bases outside the gene matches. This CDR3 region has 15 residues. The CDR3 bases are TGTGCCAGCAGAGGACAGGGATCGTCTAACTATGGCTACACCTTC. As protein: CASRGQGSSNYGYTF.